The source of this T cell receptor beta chain is a study of shared clonotypes between healthy human individuals. In replicate PCRs of sorted subsets, approximately 190 ng DNA, tens of thousands of T cell genomes, was used. Per the original methods: ImmunoSEQ output lacked quality scores and full-length reads, limiting matched filtering. Libraries were prepared by immunoSEQ multiplex PCR; TCRdb keeps only in-frame clonotypes and omits some of them. The DNA gave D and trimming, while V, J and clone size come from that table. The sample consists of about 710,000 clones, 72% of them appearing once. This clone was found once. V dropped 6 bases and J dropped 1; count of bases not matched to a gene: 9. The CDR3 is 16 residues long. Per the germline V gene, CDR1 is MDHEN and CDR2 is SYDVKM.

The rearrangement uses TRBV28 and TRBJ2-5; TRBD2 agrees at 9 bases. The TCR sequence derives from a woman aged 25-40 years in good health. The sequenced sample was memory CD4+ T cells sorted from blood. Regarding subset: CD45RA-negative fraction. The DNA for the CDR3 is TGTGCCAGCAGCCCAGCATCTAGCGGGGCCCAAGAGACCCAGTACTTC. Amino acids: CASSPASSGAQETQYF.